One sample yielded the 30 T cell receptor beta chains listed below, sequenced in a study of blood T cell repertoires in COVID-19 (dated by TCRdb to between 2020 and 2021). The library was made by the immunoSEQ multiplex PCR assay. TCRdb took over this immuneACCESS table, retaining in-frame rearrangements with V and J assigned. Such tables are incomplete; in checked studies, under half of the missing clones stem from an unresolved V gene, and the remainder is unexplained. In all, the sample holds around 46,000 clones, and 80% to 90% of those were seen once. Of the sample, around 30% falls within the top ten clones. The sequencing input was peripheral blood. The receptors here all came from a woman over 75 with COVID-19, enrolled during active disease.

The chain joins TRBV1 to TRBJ2-7; the table assigns TRBD2, which was not confirmed against the DNA. TRBV1 is assigned pseudogene status. This CDR3 region has 14 residues. DNA for the CDR3: TGCACCAGCAGCCACCGACTGTTCTCCTACGAGCAGTACTTC. Translation gives CTSSHRLFSYEQYF.

This sequence joins TRBV25-1 and TRBJ2-3; TRBD2 agrees at 10 bases. Per germline, CDR1 MGHDK and CDR2 SYGVNS. The CDR3 length is 15 residues. The V gene end was trimmed by 8 bases and the J gene end by 2 bases; junction bases not matched to a gene: 7. The CDR3 sequence is CASSRTSGITDTQYF. The CDR3 bases are TGTGCCAGCTCCCGGACTAGCGGAATCACAGATACGCAGTATTTT. The whole variable domain, remainder taken from reference TRBV25-1 and TRBJ2-3, is EADIYQTPRYLVIGTGKKITLECSQTMGHDKMYWYQQDPGMELHLIHYSYGVNSTEKGDLSSESTVSRIRTEHFPLTLESARPSHTSQYLCASSRTSGITDTQYFGPGTRLTVL.

This clone occurred a few times. The chain couples TRBV7-2 to TRBJ2-1; D not certain. V lost 8 bases and J lost 7, with 3 bases in between. This CDR3 comprises 9 residues. Germline CDR1 is SGHTA and CDR2 is FQGNSA. The CDR3 sequence is CASPNEQFF. The CDR3 DNA is TGTGCCAGCCCGAATGAGCAGTTCTTC. The variable domain in full, completed from reference TRBV7-2 and TRBJ2-1, reads GAGVSQSPSNKVTEKGKDVELRCDPISGHTALYWYRQSLGQGLEFLIYFQGNSAPDKSGLPSDRFSAERTGGSVSTLTIQRTQQEDSAVYLCASPNEQFFGPGTRLTVL.

This chain joins TRBV7-2 and TRBJ2-3; TRBD1 aligns across 7 bases. V was clipped by 3 bases and J by 6 bases; unmatched bases: 15. The CDR3 has 17 residues. Germline lookup yields CDR1 SGHTA and CDR2 FQGNSA. In DNA, the CDR3 is TGTGCCAGCAGCTTGGACAGGCCCGTAACCGATAAGGATACGCAGTATTTT. Amino acids: CASSLDRPVTDKDTQYF. Combining the CDR3 with reference TRBV7-2 and TRBJ2-3 gives the whole variable domain GAGVSQSPSNKVTEKGKDVELRCDPISGHTALYWYRQSLGQGLEFLIYFQGNSAPDKSGLPSDRFSAERTGGSVSTLTIQRTQQEDSAVYLCASSLDRPVTDKDTQYFGPGTRLTVL.

This clone was counted once. The CDR3 spells CASSPNRDINYGYTF. CDR3 DNA sequence: TGTGCCAGCAGCCCAAACCGGGACATTAACTATGGCTACACCTTC. The chain couples TRBV7-2 to TRBJ1-2; the D gene is possibly TRBD1 (6 bases). CDR1 and CDR2 from the germline V gene are SGHTA and FQGNSA. The CDR3 length is 15 residues. With 5 bases removed from V and 1 base from J, the gap between germline ends came to 14 bases.

In nucleotides, the CDR3 is TGTGCCACCAGTGATACGGGACAGGACTATGGCTACACCTTC. Amino acid sequence: CATSDTGQDYGYTF. The chain uses TRBV24-1 and TRBJ1-2, with TRBD1 identical over 8 bases. There are 14 residues in the CDR3. V was clipped by 3 bases and J by 3 bases; unmatched bases: 2. Germline V gene lookup returns CDR1 KGHDR and CDR2 SFDVKD.

This clone is a singleton in its sample. The chain uses TRBV6-2 or TRBV6-3 and TRBJ2-3; possibly TRBD1 for D (6 bases). Trimming shortened V by 4 bases and J by 1 base, and 9 bases separated the two germline ends. This CDR3 spans 14 amino acids. The germline CDR1 and CDR2 sequences are MNHEY and SVGEGT. In DNA, the CDR3 is TGTGCCAGCAGTTCCAGGGGACGCACAGATACGCAGTATTTT. This codes for CASSSRGRTDTQYF.

This clone came up once. This chain links TRBV7-2 with TRBJ2-2; 7 bases line up with TRBD2. Germline V gene data show CDR1 as SGHTA and CDR2 as FQGNSA. V was pared by 4 bases and J by 7 bases, with 9 bases of the junction left unmatched. The CDR3 has 15 amino acids. The CDR3 DNA follows: TGTGCCAGCAGCTATCAGTTGGGGAGGGGCGGGGAGCTGTTTTTT. Protein: CASSYQLGRGGELFF. Based on the CDR3 plus reference TRBV7-2 and TRBJ2-2, the full variable domain is GAGVSQSPSNKVTEKGKDVELRCDPISGHTALYWYRQSLGQGLEFLIYFQGNSAPDKSGLPSDRFSAERTGGSVSTLTIQRTQQEDSAVYLCASSYQLGRGGELFFGEGSRLTVL.

J is TRBJ1-5 and V is TRBV12-3 or TRBV12-4, with D uncertain. Trimming removed 6 bases at V and 3 bases at J, with 6 bases between. The CDR3 spans 12 residues. The DNA for the CDR3 is TGTGCCAGCAGCCCCGTCAATCAGCCCCAGCATTTT. This gives the protein CASSPVNQPQHF.

The DNA of the CDR3 is TGTGCCAGCAGTTACGGCAGGGGTGATCAGCCCCAGCATTTT. It yields the protein CASSYGRGDQPQHF. This chain links TRBV6-2 or TRBV6-3 with TRBJ1-5; D might be TRBD1 (6 bases). V was clipped by 2 bases and J by 5 bases, with 10 bases between them. The CDR3 is made up of 14 amino acids. Per germline, CDR1 MNHEY and CDR2 SVGEGT.

The chain links TRBV12-2 to TRBJ2-1; TRBD1, the table's D call, lacks a check against the DNA. TRBV12-2 is tagged as a pseudogene. CDR3 size: 21 residues. CDR3 sequence (DNA): TGTGCAAGTCGCTTAGCGGGCAGGCTATCCGAGACGAGAGACTCCTACAATGAGCAGTTCTTC. This encodes CASRLAGRLSETRDSYNEQFF.

The V and J genes are TRBV4-2 and TRBJ2-5; possible D gene TRBD1, 6 bases. The CDR3 has 15 amino acids. The V and J ends lost 1 base and 0 bases respectively, with 9 bases between them. CDR1 and CDR2 (germline): LGHNA, YNFKEQ. The CDR3: CASSQGWDNQETQYF. The CDR3 DNA follows: TGTGCCAGCAGCCAAGGGTGGGACAACCAAGAGACCCAGTACTTC.

This chain uses TRBV5-4 with TRBJ2-2; TRBD1 aligns across 7 bases. The CDR3 is 17 residues long. The germline CDR1 and CDR2 sequences are SGHNT and YYREEE (reference sequence). V lost 5 bases and J lost 0; bases outside the gene matches: 10. The CDR3 DNA is TGTGCCAGCAGGGGGAAGGGGGCAGCCTCGAACACCGGGGAGCTGTTTTTT. This sequence encodes CASRGKGAASNTGELFF.

The chain combines TRBV4-3 with TRBJ1-2, with 11 bases identical to TRBD1. The CDR3 runs to 15 residues. Trimming cost V 3 bases and J 8 bases; bases outside gene matches: 8. Germline V lookup: CDR1 LGHNA, CDR2 YSLEER. CDR3 bases: TGCGCCAGCAGCCAGGACAGGGGGCCCCCCCTCGGCTACACCTTC. It codes for CASSQDRGPPLGYTF.

In its sample, this clone was seen once. V is TRBV29-1 and J is TRBJ1-2; no reliable D call. V was shortened by 7 bases and J by 4 bases, with 10 bases between the two germline ends. The CDR3 is 11 amino acids. Germline lookup yields CDR1 SQVTM and CDR2 ANQGSEA. The CDR3: CSAHNIYGYTF. Here the CDR3 DNA reads TGCAGCGCACATAATATCTATGGCTACACCTTC.

This rearrangement joins TRBV10-3 to TRBJ2-7; possible D gene TRBD1, 6 bases. Germline V gene lookup returns CDR1 ENHRY and CDR2 SYGVKD. V lost 9 bases, J lost 3 bases, and 18 bases lay in between. The CDR3 runs to 14 residues. The CDR3 protein is CAIRPRTDNYEQYF. The CDR3 DNA reads as TGTGCCATTCGCCCCCGGACAGACAACTACGAGCAGTACTTC.

The gene calls are TRBV9 and TRBJ2-3; 7 positions agree with TRBD1. V shed 5 bases, J shed 2 bases, and the junction held 8 bases outside the gene matches. CDR1 and CDR2 (germline): SGDLS, YYNGEE. The CDR3 is made up of 15 amino acids. The CDR3 sequence: CASSARQGHTDTQYF. CDR3 DNA: TGTGCCAGCAGTGCAAGACAGGGCCACACAGATACGCAGTATTTT.

The J gene is TRBJ1-1, the V gene TRBV7-9, with D unresolved. Between the trimmed V and J ends, which lost 2 bases and 5 bases, there was a span of 15 bases. The CDR3 has 15 amino acids. Looked up from germline, CDR1 is SEHNR and CDR2 is FQNEAQ (reference sequence). The CDR3 DNA is TGTGCCAGCAGCTTAAGGGCCCTGGAGGATACTGAAGCTTTCTTT. Translating gives CASSLRALEDTEAFF.

The chain carries TRBV4-1 and TRBJ2-2; D unresolved. The CDR3 loop spans 14 amino acids. Looked up from germline, CDR1 is MGHRA and CDR2 is YSYEKL. Trimming stripped 5 bases from V and 2 bases from J, with 9 bases between. CDR3 bases: TGCGCCAGCAGCAAGATAGATAACACCGGGGAGCTGTTTTTT. Translated, it gives CASSKIDNTGELFF.

This chain joins TRBV11-3 and TRBJ2-2, with 10 bases aligning to TRBD1. CDR3 length equals 15 residues. The germline V gene encodes CDR1 SGHNT and CDR2 YENEEA. After removal of 4 bases from V and 5 bases from J, the junction contained 4 bases not matched to a gene. The CDR3 bases are TGTGCCAGCAGCTCGGGACAGGGGCGGACCGGGGAGCTGTTTTTT. This encodes CASSSGQGRTGELFF.

This clone was found once. V gene TRBV11-3 combines with J gene TRBJ2-1, with TRBD1 matching over 11 bases. From germline, CDR1 is SGHNT and CDR2 YENEEA. J lost 3 bases, V lost 0 bases, and 13 bases had no gene match. CDR3 length: 20 amino acids. The CDR3 region has the DNA TGTGCCAGCAGCTTAGAGTTATCGTTAAGGACAGGGGGCCTCTACAATGAGCAGTTCTTC. Protein: CASSLELSLRTGGLYNEQFF.

This chain joins TRBV6-6 and TRBJ2-1; D possibly corresponds to TRBD2 (6 bases). Between the trimmed V and J ends, which lost 0 bases and 9 bases, there was a span of 18 bases. The CDR3 extends over 16 amino acids. CDR1 and CDR2 (germline): MNHNY, SVGAGI (reference sequence). The CDR3 DNA sequence: TGTGCCAGCAGTTACTCGTCCGGGGGATCTTTAGGTGAGCAGTTCTTC. It encodes CASSYSSGGSLGEQFF.

The chain is built from TRBV18 and TRBJ2-3; 9 bases agree with TRBD2. V lost 3 bases and J lost 1; bases outside the gene matches: 2. The CDR3 is made up of 15 amino acids. The germline V gene has CDR1 KGHSH and CDR2 LQKENI. The CDR3 sequence is CASSPWTSGTDTQYF. CDR3 in DNA: TGTGCCAGCTCACCTTGGACTAGCGGCACAGATACGCAGTATTTT.

This CDR3 is CASSPPETGNYGYTF. Written as DNA, the CDR3 is TGTGCCAGCTCACCACCGGAGACAGGAAACTATGGCTACACCTTC. The chain couples TRBV18 to TRBJ1-2, with D possibly matching TRBD1 (6 bases). V was cut by 0 bases and J by 2 bases, with 10 bases left in between. The length of the CDR3 is 15 residues. Looked up from germline, CDR1 is KGHSH and CDR2 is LQKENI.

This chain connects TRBV28 to TRBJ1-5; D is unresolved. V was trimmed by 7 bases and J by 0 bases, leaving 13 bases between them. This CDR3 has 15 amino acids. Germline CDR1 and CDR2: MDHEN and SYDVKM. This CDR3 is CASKEGSLSNQPQHF. CDR3 nucleotides: TGTGCCAGCAAGGAGGGCAGCCTTAGCAATCAGCCCCAGCATTTT.

The V gene is TRBV28, the J gene TRBJ2-5; D not certain. The CDR3 extends over 14 amino acids. Trimming left V 1 base short and J 2 bases short, with 8 bases between. Germline V lookup: CDR1 MDHEN, CDR2 SYDVKM. For the CDR3, the DNA is TGTGCCAGCAGTTTATTCGGCGGACAAGAGACCCAGTACTTC. It encodes CASSLFGGQETQYF.

V is TRBV7-3 and J is TRBJ2-5; 14 nucleotides match TRBD2. The germline gives CDR1 SGHTA, CDR2 FQGTGA. CDR3 length equals 16 residues. V dropped 5 bases and J dropped 5; count of bases not matched to a gene: 7. The CDR3: CASSPTSGGAWETQYF. The CDR3 nucleotides read TGTGCCAGCAGCCCGACTAGCGGGGGGGCCTGGGAGACCCAGTACTTC.

A few counts support this clone. The chain employs TRBV5-4 and TRBJ1-4; 7 bases match TRBD1. Germline lookup yields CDR1 SGHNT and CDR2 YYREEE (reference sequence). Trimming cost V 7 bases and J 8 bases; bases outside gene matches: 8. This CDR3 region has 13 residues. The CDR3 protein is CASQEGGREKLFF. The CDR3 nucleotides read TGTGCCAGCCAGGAAGGGGGCCGGGAAAAACTGTTTTTT.

The chain combines TRBV5-4 with TRBJ2-5; D possibly corresponds to TRBD1 (6 bases). Germline V gene lookup returns CDR1 SGHNT and CDR2 YYREEE (reference sequence). V was cut by 0 bases and J by 4 bases, with 7 bases left in between. There are 13 residues in the CDR3. CDR3 nucleotide sequence: TGTGCCAGCAGCTTGGGGGGGCTAGAGACCCAGTACTTC. Translating it yields CASSLGGLETQYF.

The chain employs TRBV7-6 and TRBJ2-7; 7 positions agree with TRBD1. The CDR3 spans 16 residues. The germline gives CDR1 SGHVS, CDR2 FNYEAQ. With 5 bases clipped from V and 2 bases from J, the junction kept 12 bases outside the gene matches. The DNA for the CDR3 is TGTGCCAGCAGCGCCCAACCGGGACAGACTGCCTACGAGCAGTACTTC. This translates into CASSAQPGQTAYEQYF.